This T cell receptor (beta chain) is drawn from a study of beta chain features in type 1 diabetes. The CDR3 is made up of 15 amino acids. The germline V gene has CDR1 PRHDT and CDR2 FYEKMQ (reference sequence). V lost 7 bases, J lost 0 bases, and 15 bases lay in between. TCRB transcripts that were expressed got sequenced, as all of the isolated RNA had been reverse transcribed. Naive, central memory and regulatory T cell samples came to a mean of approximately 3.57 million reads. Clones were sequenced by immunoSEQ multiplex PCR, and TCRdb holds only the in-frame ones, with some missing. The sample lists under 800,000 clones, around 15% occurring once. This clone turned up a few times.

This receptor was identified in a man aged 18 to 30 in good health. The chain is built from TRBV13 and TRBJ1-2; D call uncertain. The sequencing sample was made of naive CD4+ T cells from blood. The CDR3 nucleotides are TGTGCCAGCACCCCGAAGAGGACCACTAACTATGGCTACACCTTC. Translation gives CASTPKRTTNYGYTF. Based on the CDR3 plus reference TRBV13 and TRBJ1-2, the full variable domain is AAGVIQSPRHLIKEKRETATLKCYPIPRHDTVYWYQQGPGQDPQFLISFYEKMQSDKGSIPDRFSAQQFSDYHSELNMSSLELGDSALYFCASTPKRTTNYGYTFGSGTRLTVV.